This paragraph reports one TCR beta chain. The repertoire was sequenced with immunoSEQ multiplex PCR; TCRdb's copy has only in-frame clones and lacks some. The sample lists 150,000 to 200,000 clones, 91% occurring once. The data were taken from a study of control samples from healthy donors and cancer patients. The germline V gene has CDR1 SGHTA and CDR2 FQGNSA. V was pared by 1 base and J by 0 bases, with 2 bases of the junction left unmatched. This CDR3 is built from 16 residues. This clonotype originated in a woman in her 30s in good health. Sequencing used blood. This sequence joins TRBV7-2 and TRBJ2-3; 9 nucleotides align to TRBD1. The CDR3 sequence is CASSLGTGASTDTQYF. DNA for the CDR3: TGTGCCAGCAGCTTAGGGACAGGGGCTAGCACAGATACGCAGTATTTT.